This T cell receptor beta chain is drawn from a study of vaccination effects on CD4 cells after COVID-19. Study background: Early and late time points after vaccination were used to sample a few convalescent patients.

Worth noting for this clone: The antigen is unknown.

Cultured cells yielded isolated CD4+ T cells after about ten days. This individual tested PCR-positive for SARS-CoV-2 infection between March and December 2020. The participants, recipients of two vaccine doses, got either BNT162b2 or mRNA-1273. Data came from immunoSEQ multiplex PCR; TCRdb stores just in-frame clones and leaves some out. The table has under 40,000 clones, 75% seen once. Trimming cost V 8 bases and J 2 bases, with 11 bases left between them. Germline V gene data show CDR1 as SGHAT and CDR2 as FQDESV (reference sequence). CDR3 length: 13 amino acids. The sample here was CD4+ T cells from PBMCs cultured without peptide, taken after COVID-19 vaccination. The chain carries TRBV11-1 and TRBJ2-3; D is ambiguous. The clonotype originates from a human donor who had a prior SARS-CoV-2 infection. The CDR3 is CASRLLSTDTQYF. CDR3 nucleotide sequence: TGTGCCAGCCGCCTTTTATCCACAGATACGCAGTATTTT.